This T cell receptor beta chain was identified in a study of T cell responses to AZD1222 COVID-19 vaccine. As for this clone: The antigen remains undetermined.

The assay was immunoSEQ multiplex PCR, and TCRdb's table has in-frame clones only and misses some. The sample lists 140,000 or so clones, more than 75% occurring once. Second-dose intervals near 4 or 12 weeks were combined. General study results and limits: Seropositive at baseline were only a handful of AZD1222 recipients. Most donors were white British, females outnumbered males, and clonal diversity was possibly underestimated.

This TCR derives from an adult who received the AZD1222 COVID-19 vaccine. The sample was peripheral blood, taken 28 days after the second AZD1222 dose.

CDR3 nucleotides: TGTGCCAGCAGTTTTGTGGGGTCTGGCACTGAAGCTTTCTTT. Translated: CASSFVGSGTEAFF. V gene TRBV28 combines with J gene TRBJ1-1; D gene uncertain. V lost 3 bases, J lost 4 bases, and 12 bases lay in between. The CDR3 is made up of 14 amino acids. Germline-derived CDR1 and CDR2 are MDHEN and SYDVKM.